Ten or more counts support the clone carrying this T cell receptor (beta chain). Its matching antigen is unknown. Drawn at first hyperthyroidism diagnosis, the blood sample preceded any ophthalmopathy symptoms. PBMCs were obtained from about 9.9 ml fresh peripheral blood. Regions amplified from RNA transcripts were the TCR beta CDR3 regions. A first-round RT-PCR of the TCR CDR3 used the HTBI primer set. TCRdb ran MiXCR on the multiplex PCR reads and lists one entry per CDR3 protein. The sample includes 250,000 to 300,000 distinct CDR3 sequences, approximately 15% seen only once; the top ten take about 14%. This specimen comes from a study of T cells in Graves' hyperthyroidism and ophthalmopathy. CDR1 and CDR2 (germline): SGHRS, YFSETQ. The CDR3 length is 14 residues. V gave up 1 base and J gave up 2 bases; unmatched junction bases: 1. Study observations and caveats: In the blood, most expanded thyroid clonotypes above 0.001 appeared as well. Ophthalmopathy could be told apart from stable hyperthyroidism with a 13 V-J model.

Sequencing was performed on blood. The TCR sequence derives from a woman aged 40-49 years with Graves' hyperthyroidism that later progressed to Graves' ophthalmopathy. The V and J genes are TRBV5-1 and TRBJ2-7; TRBD2 agrees at 9 bases. The CDR3 bases are TGCGCCAGCAGCTTGCTAGCGGGGACCTACGAGCAGTACTTC. This codes for CASSLLAGTYEQYF.